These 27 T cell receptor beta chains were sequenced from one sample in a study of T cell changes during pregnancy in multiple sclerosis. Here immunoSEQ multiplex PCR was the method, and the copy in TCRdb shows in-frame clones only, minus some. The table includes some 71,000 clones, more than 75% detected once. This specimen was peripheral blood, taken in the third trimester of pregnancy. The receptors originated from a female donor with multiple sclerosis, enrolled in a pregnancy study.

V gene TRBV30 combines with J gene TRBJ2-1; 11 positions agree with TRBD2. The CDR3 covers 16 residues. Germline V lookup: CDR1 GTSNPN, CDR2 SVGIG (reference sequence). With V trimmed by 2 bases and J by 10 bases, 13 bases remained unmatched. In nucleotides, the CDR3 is TGTGCCTGGAGTCTGCTAGCGGGGGGAGTGGGTTACGAGCAGTTCTTC. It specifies CAWSLLAGGVGYEQFF.

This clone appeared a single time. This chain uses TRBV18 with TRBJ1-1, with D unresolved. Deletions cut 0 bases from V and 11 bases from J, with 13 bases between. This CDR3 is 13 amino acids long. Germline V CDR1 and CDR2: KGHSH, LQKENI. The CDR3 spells CASSPPQGGAAFF. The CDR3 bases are TGTGCCAGCTCACCACCCCAAGGCGGCGCGGCTTTCTTT.

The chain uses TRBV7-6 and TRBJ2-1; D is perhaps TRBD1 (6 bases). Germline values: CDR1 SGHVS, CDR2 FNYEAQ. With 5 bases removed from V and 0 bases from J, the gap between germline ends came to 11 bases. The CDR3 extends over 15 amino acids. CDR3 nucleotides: TGTGCCAGCAGCACCGGGACAAGCTCCTACAATGAGCAGTTCTTC. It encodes CASSTGTSSYNEQFF.

This chain's CDR3 is CASSFPPDYGYTF. The CDR3 DNA reads as TGTGCCAGCAGTTTCCCCCCAGACTATGGCTACACCTTC. V is TRBV28 and J is TRBJ1-2; D not resolved. The CDR3 extends over 13 amino acids. Germline CDR1 MDHEN, CDR2 SYDVKM. Trimming left V 3 bases short and J 3 bases short, with 8 bases between.

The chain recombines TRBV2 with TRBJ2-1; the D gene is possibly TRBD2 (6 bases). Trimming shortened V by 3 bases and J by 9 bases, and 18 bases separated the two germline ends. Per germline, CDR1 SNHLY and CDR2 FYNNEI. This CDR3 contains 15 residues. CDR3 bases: TGTGCCAGCAGTGATATATTGGGGGGAGAAGGTGAGCAGTTCTTC. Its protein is CASSDILGGEGEQFF.

The CDR3 is CASSHIPGQSNTEAFF. The CDR3 DNA sequence: TGTGCCAGCAGCCATATTCCCGGACAGAGCAACACTGAAGCTTTCTTT. This rearrangement joins TRBV27 to TRBJ1-1; TRBD1 is a possible D gene (6 bases). Germline CDR1 is MNHEY and CDR2 is SMNVEV (reference sequence). This CDR3 has 16 amino acids. Trimming took 6 bases from V and 2 from J, leaving 19 bases between them.

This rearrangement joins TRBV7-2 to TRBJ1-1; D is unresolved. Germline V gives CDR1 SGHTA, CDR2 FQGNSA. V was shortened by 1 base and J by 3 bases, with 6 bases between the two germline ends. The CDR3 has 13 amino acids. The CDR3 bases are TGTGCCAGCAGCTTAGATTCTGACACTGAAGCTTTCTTT. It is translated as CASSLDSDTEAFF.

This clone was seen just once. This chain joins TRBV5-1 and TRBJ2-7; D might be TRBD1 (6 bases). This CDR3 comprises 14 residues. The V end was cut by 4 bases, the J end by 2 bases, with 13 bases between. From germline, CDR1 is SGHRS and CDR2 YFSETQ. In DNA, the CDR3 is TGCGCCAGCAGCGTCAGGACAGACCCCTACGAGCAGTACTTC. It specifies CASSVRTDPYEQYF.

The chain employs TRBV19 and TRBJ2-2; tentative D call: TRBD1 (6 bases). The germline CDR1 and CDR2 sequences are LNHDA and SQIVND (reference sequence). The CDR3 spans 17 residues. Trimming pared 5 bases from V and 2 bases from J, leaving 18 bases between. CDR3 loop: CASSLEGEGYNTGELFF. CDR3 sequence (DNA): TGTGCCAGTAGTCTCGAGGGGGAAGGGTACAACACCGGGGAGCTGTTTTTT.

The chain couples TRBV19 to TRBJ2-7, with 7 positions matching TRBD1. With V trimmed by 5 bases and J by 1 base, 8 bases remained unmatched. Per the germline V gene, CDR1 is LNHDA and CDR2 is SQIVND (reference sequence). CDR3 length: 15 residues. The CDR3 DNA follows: TGTGCCAGTAGTGGCCGACAGGGTGGGTCCTACGAGCAGTACTTC. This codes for CASSGRQGGSYEQYF.

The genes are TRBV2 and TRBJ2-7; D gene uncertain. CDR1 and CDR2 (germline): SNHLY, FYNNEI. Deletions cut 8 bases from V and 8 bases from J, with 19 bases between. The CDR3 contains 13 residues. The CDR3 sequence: CASGYTTRWQQYF. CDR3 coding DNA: TGTGCCAGCGGTTATACTACCCGCTGGCAGCAGTACTTC.

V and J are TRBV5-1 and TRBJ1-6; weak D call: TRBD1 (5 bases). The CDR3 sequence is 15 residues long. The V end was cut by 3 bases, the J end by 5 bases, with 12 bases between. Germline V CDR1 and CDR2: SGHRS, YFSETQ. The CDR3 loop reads CASSWGRGDNSPLHF. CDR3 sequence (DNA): TGCGCCAGCAGCTGGGGGAGGGGAGATAATTCACCCCTCCACTTT.

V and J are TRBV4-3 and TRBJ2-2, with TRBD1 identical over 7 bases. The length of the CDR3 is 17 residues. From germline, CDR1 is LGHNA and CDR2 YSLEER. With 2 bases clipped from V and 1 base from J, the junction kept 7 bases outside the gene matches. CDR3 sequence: CASSQQPWDRNTGELFF. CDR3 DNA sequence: TGCGCCAGCAGCCAACAACCGTGGGACAGGAACACCGGGGAGCTGTTTTTT.

The CDR3, as DNA: TGCGCCAGCAGCCCCGACAGGATTGGGACCTACGAGCAGTACTTC. Translated, it gives CASSPDRIGTYEQYF. This chain uses TRBV5-1 with TRBJ2-7, with a possible D match to TRBD1 (6 bases). Germline V gene lookup returns CDR1 SGHRS and CDR2 YFSETQ. Trimming cost V 4 bases and J 2 bases, with 16 bases left between them. The CDR3 spans 15 residues.

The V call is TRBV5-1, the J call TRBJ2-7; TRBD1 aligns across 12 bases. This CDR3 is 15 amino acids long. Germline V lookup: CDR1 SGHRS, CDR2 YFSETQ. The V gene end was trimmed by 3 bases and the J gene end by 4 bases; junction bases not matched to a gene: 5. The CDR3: CASSYGTGGFYEQYF. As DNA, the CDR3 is TGCGCCAGCAGCTATGGGACAGGGGGCTTTTACGAGCAGTACTTC.

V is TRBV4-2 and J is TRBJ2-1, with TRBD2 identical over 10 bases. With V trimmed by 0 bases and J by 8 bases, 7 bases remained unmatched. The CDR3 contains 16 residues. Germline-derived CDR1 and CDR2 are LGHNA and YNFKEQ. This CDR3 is CASSQDGVAGGYEQFF. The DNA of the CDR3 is TGTGCCAGCAGCCAAGATGGAGTAGCGGGGGGTTATGAGCAGTTCTTC.

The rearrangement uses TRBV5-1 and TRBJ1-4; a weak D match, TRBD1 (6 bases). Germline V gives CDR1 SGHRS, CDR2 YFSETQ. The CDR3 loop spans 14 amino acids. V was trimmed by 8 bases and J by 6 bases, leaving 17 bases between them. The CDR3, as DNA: TGCGCCAGTTCTACAGGGCCTCTGGATGAAAAACTGTTTTTT. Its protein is CASSTGPLDEKLFF.

Here the CDR3 DNA reads TGCGCCAGCAGCTCGGAGTGGGGGGGACAGGCCGGCTACACCTTC. As protein: CASSSEWGGQAGYTF. The chain employs TRBV5-1 and TRBJ1-2, with TRBD1 matching 8 bases. Germline V gives CDR1 SGHRS, CDR2 YFSETQ. This CDR3 is 15 amino acids long. V was clipped by 3 bases and J by 8 bases; unmatched bases: 12.

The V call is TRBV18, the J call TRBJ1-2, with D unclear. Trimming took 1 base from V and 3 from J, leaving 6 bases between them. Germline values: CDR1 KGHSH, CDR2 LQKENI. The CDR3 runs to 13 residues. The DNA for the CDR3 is TGTGCCAGCTCACCACAGGCGGACTATGGCTACACCTTC. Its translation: CASSPQADYGYTF.

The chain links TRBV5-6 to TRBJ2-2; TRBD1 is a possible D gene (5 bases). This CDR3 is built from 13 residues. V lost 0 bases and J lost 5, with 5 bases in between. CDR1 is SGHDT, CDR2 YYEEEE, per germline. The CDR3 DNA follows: TGTGCCAGCAGCTTGGACAGGACCGGGGAGCTGTTTTTT. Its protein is CASSLDRTGELFF.

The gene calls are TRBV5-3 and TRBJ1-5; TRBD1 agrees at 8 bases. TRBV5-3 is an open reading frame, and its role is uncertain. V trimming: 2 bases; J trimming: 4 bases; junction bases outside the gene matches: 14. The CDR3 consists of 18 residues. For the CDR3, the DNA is TGTGCCAGAAGCTTTAGTTCGGCGAGACAGGGGTTAAATCAGCCCCAGCATTTT. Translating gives CARSFSSARQGLNQPQHF.

CDR3 sequence: CSVDTGYYNEQFF. The CDR3 bases are TGCAGCGTTGACACAGGGTACTACAATGAGCAGTTCTTC. The chain carries TRBV29-1 and TRBJ2-1; possible D gene TRBD1, 6 bases. The ends were cut back, 3 bases at V and 3 bases at J, with 9 bases in the middle. This CDR3 is 13 amino acids long. The germline CDR1 and CDR2 sequences are SQVTM and ANQGSEA.

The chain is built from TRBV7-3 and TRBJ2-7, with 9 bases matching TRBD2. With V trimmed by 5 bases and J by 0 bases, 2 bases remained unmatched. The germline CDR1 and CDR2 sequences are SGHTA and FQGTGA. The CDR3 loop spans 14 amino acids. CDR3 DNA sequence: TGTGCCAGCAGCCTACTAGCGGGCTCCTACGAGCAGTACTTC. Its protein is CASSLLAGSYEQYF.

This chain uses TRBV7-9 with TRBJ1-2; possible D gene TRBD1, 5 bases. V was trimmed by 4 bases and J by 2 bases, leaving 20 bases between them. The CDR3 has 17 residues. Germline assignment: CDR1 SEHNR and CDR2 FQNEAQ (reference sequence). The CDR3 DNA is TGTGCCAGCAGCTCTCCACCTTGGGGCCTTGAGAACTATGGCTACACCTTC. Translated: CASSSPPWGLENYGYTF.

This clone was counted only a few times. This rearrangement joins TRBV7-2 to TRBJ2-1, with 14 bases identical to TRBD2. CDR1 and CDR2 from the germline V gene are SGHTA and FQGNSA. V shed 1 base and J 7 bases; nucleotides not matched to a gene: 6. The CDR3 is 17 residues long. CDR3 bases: TGTGCCAGCAGCTTAGTCGGGACTAGCGGGGGTCTGAATGAGCAGTTCTTC. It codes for CASSLVGTSGGLNEQFF.

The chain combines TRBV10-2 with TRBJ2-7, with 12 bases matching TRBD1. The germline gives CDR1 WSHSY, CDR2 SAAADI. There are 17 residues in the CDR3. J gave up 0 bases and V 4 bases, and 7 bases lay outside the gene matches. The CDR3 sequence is CASSGGQGASRSYEQYF. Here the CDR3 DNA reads TGCGCCAGCAGTGGGGGACAGGGGGCATCACGCTCCTACGAGCAGTACTTC.

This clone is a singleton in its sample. In nucleotides, the CDR3 is TGCGCCAGCAGCCCCGGACAGGGGCGGGCGGATACGCAGTATTTT. It codes for CASSPGQGRADTQYF. The chain couples TRBV5-1 to TRBJ2-3; 9 nucleotides match TRBD1. The CDR3 runs 15 residues. V shed 4 bases and J 6 bases; nucleotides not matched to a gene: 9. Germline assignment: CDR1 SGHRS and CDR2 YFSETQ.